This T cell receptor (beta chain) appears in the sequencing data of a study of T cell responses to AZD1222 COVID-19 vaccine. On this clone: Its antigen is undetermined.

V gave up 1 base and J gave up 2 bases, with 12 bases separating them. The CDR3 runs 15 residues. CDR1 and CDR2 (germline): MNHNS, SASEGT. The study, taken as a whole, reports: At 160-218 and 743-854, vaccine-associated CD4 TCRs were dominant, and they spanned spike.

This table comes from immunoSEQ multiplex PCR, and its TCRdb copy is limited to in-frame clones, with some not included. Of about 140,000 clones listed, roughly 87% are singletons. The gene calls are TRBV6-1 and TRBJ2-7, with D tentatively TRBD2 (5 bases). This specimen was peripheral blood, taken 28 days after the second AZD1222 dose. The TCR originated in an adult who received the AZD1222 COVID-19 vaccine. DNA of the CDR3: TGTGCCAGCAGTGAAGAACGAGGGAAGACCTACGAGCAGTACTTC. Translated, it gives CASSEERGKTYEQYF.